The 21 T cell receptor beta chains given below trace back to one sample, sequenced in a study of resident and recirculating memory T cells in vitiligo (dated by TCRdb to the late 2010s). The library was made by the immunoSEQ multiplex PCR assay. TCRdb limited this immuneACCESS table to in-frame rearrangements with V and J called. A share of clones is missing; checked studies link under half to unresolved V genes, and the rest is unexplained. The sample table lists around 43,000 clones, around nine tenths of them with a count of one. The ten largest clones capture 4.5% of the sample. Sequencing was performed on blood. These receptors were collected from a male donor with vitiligo.

This sequence joins TRBV5-6 and TRBJ1-2; D remains ambiguous. Germline loops: CDR1 SGHDT, CDR2 YYEEEE. The V end was cut by 0 bases, the J end by 2 bases, with 5 bases between. The CDR3 contains 13 residues. CDR3 in DNA: TGTGCCAGCAGCTTGGTCGGGAACTATGGCTACACCTTC. This encodes CASSLVGNYGYTF.

V gene TRBV6-5 combines with J gene TRBJ1-1, with no clear D. CDR1 is MNHEY, CDR2 SVGAGI, per germline. CDR3 length: 15 residues. Trimming removed 0 bases at V and 4 bases at J, with 12 bases between. In nucleotides, the CDR3 is TGTGCCAGCAGTTACTCGAGGGTTATGACCACTGAAGCTTTCTTT. This gives the protein CASSYSRVMTTEAFF.

This chain joins TRBV7-2 and TRBJ2-5, with 11 bases fitting TRBD2. With 1 base clipped from V and 3 bases from J, the junction kept 4 bases outside the gene matches. This CDR3 has 16 residues. The germline V gene encodes CDR1 SGHTA and CDR2 FQGNSA. The CDR3 coding sequence is TGTGCCAGCAGCTTAGGACTAGCGGGAACAAAAGAGACCCAGTACTTC. Translating gives CASSLGLAGTKETQYF.

The V call is TRBV7-3, the J call TRBJ2-7; 8 bases match TRBD2. The CDR3 contains 14 residues. Germline values: CDR1 SGHTA, CDR2 FQGTGA. V trimming: 5 bases; J trimming: 7 bases; junction bases outside the gene matches: 10. The CDR3 spells CASSPSRGGREQYF. As DNA, the CDR3 is TGTGCCAGCAGCCCATCCCGGGGGGGGCGGGAGCAGTACTTC.

The chain is built from TRBV10-3 and TRBJ2-2; the D is unclear. The germline V gene has CDR1 ENHRY and CDR2 SYGVKD. V was trimmed by 8 bases and J by 6 bases, leaving 7 bases between them. The length of the CDR3 is 11 residues. The CDR3 region has the DNA TGTGCCATCCTGAGGCCCGGGGAGCTGTTTTTT. It codes for CAILRPGELFF.

The chain recombines TRBV5-8 with TRBJ1-2; D is unclear. Germline CDR1 reads SGHTS; CDR2 reads YDEGEE. V was pared by 1 base and J by 10 bases, with 8 bases between. This CDR3 has 11 amino acids. The CDR3 loop reads CASSLRLPYTF. The CDR3, as DNA: TGTGCCAGCAGCTTGCGGTTACCCTACACCTTC. The full variable domain, its missing parts supplied by reference TRBV5-8 and TRBJ1-2, is EAGVTQSPTHLIKTRGQQATLRCSPISGHTSVYWYQQALGLGLQFLLWYDEGEERNRGNFPPRFSGRQFPNYSSELNVNALELEDSALYLCASSLRLPYTFGSGTRLTVV.

The chain combines TRBV11-1 with TRBJ1-6, with 8 nucleotides matching TRBD1. This CDR3 is built from 12 residues. In germline, CDR1 is SGHAT, CDR2 FQDESV (reference sequence). V lost 5 bases to trimming and J lost 15 bases; unmatched junction nucleotides: 6. The chain's CDR3 is CASSGQGYRLHF. DNA of the CDR3: TGTGCCAGCAGCGGACAGGGTTATCGCCTCCACTTT. Full variable domain (rest looked up from reference TRBV11-1 and TRBJ1-6): EAEVAQSPRYKITEKSQAVAFWCDPISGHATLYWYRQILGQGPELLVQFQDESVVDDSQLPKDRFSAERLKGVDSTLKIQPAELGDSAMYLCASSGQGYRLHFGNGTRLTVT.

V usage is TRBV6-6 and J usage is TRBJ1-5; 10 positions agree with TRBD1. This CDR3 has 16 amino acids. With V trimmed by 3 bases and J by 3 bases, 5 bases remained unmatched. Per germline, CDR1 MNHNY and CDR2 SVGAGI (reference sequence). CDR3 residues: CASSYWTGGVNQPQHF. The DNA for the CDR3 is TGTGCCAGCAGTTATTGGACAGGGGGGGTCAATCAGCCCCAGCATTTT.

This chain joins TRBV7-2 and TRBJ2-3; D uncertain. Germline-derived CDR1 and CDR2 are SGHTA and FQGNSA. There are 13 residues in the CDR3. With 5 bases removed from V and 4 bases from J, the gap between germline ends came to 10 bases. The CDR3 loop reads CASSLMAADTQYF. The DNA of the CDR3 is TGTGCCAGCAGCCTTATGGCGGCAGATACGCAGTATTTT.

The V gene is TRBV6-5, the J gene TRBJ1-1; D is uncertain. The CDR3 is made up of 14 amino acids. The V and J ends lost 0 bases and 5 bases respectively, with 10 bases between them. The germline gives CDR1 MNHEY, CDR2 SVGAGI. Written as DNA, the CDR3 is TGTGCCAGCAGTTACTCGTCGGTAGAAACTGAAGCTTTCTTT. It yields the protein CASSYSSVETEAFF.

The genes are TRBV11-2 and TRBJ2-3; D call uncertain. This CDR3 spans 14 amino acids. CDR1 SGHAT and CDR2 FQNNGV come from the germline V gene. The ends were cut back, 3 bases at V and 2 bases at J, with 9 bases in the middle. CDR3 nucleotides: TGTGCCAGCAGCTTTGAACTATCCACAGATACGCAGTATTTT. Amino acid sequence: CASSFELSTDTQYF.

The V gene is TRBV4-3, the J gene TRBJ2-5, with 8 bases aligning to TRBD2. Germline CDR1 is LGHNA and CDR2 is YSLEER. The CDR3 has 17 residues. Trimming took 1 base from V and 0 from J; bases not matched to a gene: 7. The CDR3 nucleotides read TGCGCCAGCAGCCAAGTCCGGGGGGGCCCCCACCAAGAGACCCAGTACTTC. The encoded protein is CASSQVRGGPHQETQYF.

The V and J genes are TRBV6-5 and TRBJ2-3; D ambiguous. Trimming removed 3 bases at V and 7 bases at J, with 11 bases between. Germline assignment: CDR1 MNHEY and CDR2 SVGAGI. CDR3 length: 13 residues. CDR3 nucleotides: TGTGCCAGCAGTTATCGAGGATGGAATACGCAGTATTTT. Its protein product is CASSYRGWNTQYF.

V and J are TRBV5-6 and TRBJ1-1, with a weak D call TRBD1 (6 bases). In germline, CDR1 is SGHDT, CDR2 YYEEEE. V lost 0 bases, J lost 4 bases, and 13 bases lay in between. This CDR3 comprises 15 residues. The CDR3 protein is CASSLGGGFGTEAFF. CDR3 sequence (DNA): TGTGCCAGCAGCTTGGGCGGGGGCTTCGGCACTGAAGCTTTCTTT.

This chain links TRBV5-1 with TRBJ2-1, with 7 bases aligning to TRBD2. The CDR3 is made up of 18 amino acids. V shed 4 bases, J shed 0 bases, and the junction held 13 bases outside the gene matches. Germline V gene sequence: CDR1 SGHRS, CDR2 YFSETQ. CDR3: CASSTPRASGDSYNEQFF. CDR3 bases: TGCGCCAGCAGCACACCGCGGGCTAGCGGCGACTCCTACAATGAGCAGTTCTTC.

The rearrangement uses TRBV10-3 and TRBJ1-1; TRBD1 aligns across 9 bases. This CDR3 contains 15 residues. Germline V CDR1 and CDR2: ENHRY, SYGVKD. V gave up 8 bases and J gave up 1 base; unmatched junction bases: 8. The CDR3 bases are TGTGCCATCGGACAGGGGTGGGGTCGGAACACTGAAGCTTTCTTT. Its translation is CAIGQGWGRNTEAFF.

Points on this clone: An end of the junction does not agree with germline; a read error may underlie this. V and J are TRBV7-2 and TRBJ1-1; TRBD1 agrees at 9 bases. Looked up from germline, CDR1 is SGHTA and CDR2 is FQGNSA. The CDR3 length is 15 residues. The CDR3: CASSSTPTGTGTPSF. The DNA of the CDR3 is TGTGCCAGCAGCTCAACCCCCACCGGGACAGGGACCCCTTCTTTC. Full variable domain (missing parts from reference TRBV7-2 and TRBJ1-1): GAGVSQSPSNKVTEKGKDVELRCDPISGHTALYWYRQSLGQGLEFLIYFQGNSAPDKSGLPSDRFSAERTGGSVSTLTIQRTQQEDSAVYLCASSSTPTGTGTPSFGQGTRLTVV.

The gene calls are TRBV6-6 and TRBJ1-3; 8 nucleotides line up with TRBD1. CDR1 and CDR2 (germline): MNHNY, SVGAGI (reference sequence). CDR3 length: 15 amino acids. The J segment lost 0 bases and the V segment lost 5 bases, leaving 3 bases of the junction unmatched. The CDR3 is CASSQGARSGNTIYF. In nucleotides, the CDR3 is TGTGCCAGCAGTCAGGGGGCCCGCTCTGGAAACACCATATATTTT.

The V and J genes are TRBV7-2 and TRBJ1-5; D might be TRBD1 (5 bases). Deletions cut 5 bases from V and 6 bases from J, with 14 bases between. The germline V gene encodes CDR1 SGHTA and CDR2 FQGNSA. The CDR3 is 14 amino acids. CDR3 sequence reads: CASSVTVQGQPQHF. The CDR3 DNA follows: TGTGCCAGCAGCGTGACAGTTCAGGGTCAGCCCCAGCATTTT. Full variable domain (missing parts from reference TRBV7-2 and TRBJ1-5): GAGVSQSPSNKVTEKGKDVELRCDPISGHTALYWYRQSLGQGLEFLIYFQGNSAPDKSGLPSDRFSAERTGGSVSTLTIQRTQQEDSAVYLCASSVTVQGQPQHFGDGTRLSIL.

V gene TRBV27 combines with J gene TRBJ1-2; tentatively, D is TRBD1 (5 bases). Per the germline V gene, CDR1 is MNHEY and CDR2 is SMNVEV (reference sequence). Trimming shortened V by 3 bases and J by 6 bases, and 11 bases separated the two germline ends. This CDR3 is 13 amino acids long. In DNA form, the CDR3 reads TGTGCCAGCAGTTTTTCAGGGAGGGATGGCTACACCTTC. Protein sequence: CASSFSGRDGYTF.

The chain couples TRBV29-1 to TRBJ2-4; D gene unclear. The germline V gene has CDR1 SQVTM and CDR2 ANQGSEA. Trimming shortened V by 7 bases and J by 6 bases, and 13 bases separated the two germline ends. The CDR3 consists of 12 residues. The CDR3 bases are TGCAGCGCTAAAGGCGCAGGAAACATTCAGTACTTC. It is translated as CSAKGAGNIQYF.